The entry that follows covers one T cell receptor (beta chain) sequence. Its target is unknown. This entry is derived from a study of identical twins. A universal primer site arose from template switching, and cDNA bore unique molecular identifiers. TCRdb processed the 5' RACE reads anew with MiXCR; each CDR3 protein has one entry. The sample consists of 450,000 to 600,000 distinct CDR3 sequences, 20% to 25% of them appearing once. Notes on the study in general: Fewer insertions characterized abundant cord blood beta clonotypes, whereas memory repertoires showed none.

Trimming removed 8 bases at V and 0 bases at J, with 11 bases between. CDR1 KGHDR and CDR2 SFDVKD come from the germline V gene. The CDR3 totals 14 residues. The sample also formed part of further work on yellow fever vaccine responses in identical twins.

Specimen: CD4+ T cells sorted from blood. The receptor's source is a woman under 30 in good health. The J gene is TRBJ2-3, the V gene TRBV24-1; tentative D call: TRBD2 (5 bases). CDR3 sequence (DNA): TGTGCCACCAACAGCGGAACTAGCACAGATACGCAGTATTTT. It specifies CATNSGTSTDTQYF.